This entry lists 6 T cell receptor beta chains sequenced from one sample in a study of T cell changes during pregnancy in multiple sclerosis. The table came from immunoSEQ multiplex PCR; TCRdb's copy has only in-frame clones and leaves some out. The sample lists 27,000 or so clones; 88% were seen once. The starting material was CD8+ T cells from peripheral blood mononuclear cells, obtained in the second trimester of pregnancy. The receptors derive from a female donor with multiple sclerosis, enrolled in a pregnancy study.

Regarding this clone: The junction departs from germline at one end; a sequencing error may be responsible. V usage is TRBV7-7 and J usage is TRBJ2-3, with 8 positions matching TRBD2. Germline V lookup: CDR1 SSHAT, CDR2 FNYEAQ (reference sequence). There are 14 residues in the CDR3. CDR3 sequence reads: CASSSGLGGDTQYF. The CDR3 coding sequence is TGTGCTAGCAGCTCGGGACTAGGAGGGGATACGCAGTATTTT.

This rearrangement joins TRBV7-9 to TRBJ1-2, with no clear D. V shed 5 bases and J shed 1 base, with 11 bases lying between them. This CDR3 contains 14 residues. Germline V gives CDR1 SEHNR, CDR2 FQNEAQ (reference sequence). As DNA, the CDR3 is TGTGCCAGCAGCCCAAGACGGGGTAACTATGGCTACACCTTC. Amino acids: CASSPRRGNYGYTF.

The chain couples TRBV5-1 to TRBJ2-7; 14 nucleotides line up with TRBD2. The CDR3 totals 18 residues. Germline CDR1 SGHRS, CDR2 YFSETQ. Losses at the gene ends were 3 bases for V and 2 bases for J; bases not matched to a gene: 10. CDR3 amino acids: CASSSLGTSGGPTYEQYF. The DNA for the CDR3 is TGCGCCAGCAGCTCATTGGGGACTAGCGGGGGTCCAACCTACGAGCAGTACTTC. Full variable domain (rest looked up from reference TRBV5-1 and TRBJ2-7): KAGVTQTPRYLIKTRGQQVTLSCSPISGHRSVSWYQQTPGQGLQFLFEYFSETQRNKGNFPGRFSGRQFSNSRSEMNVSTLELGDSALYLCASSSLGTSGGPTYEQYFGPGTRLTVT.

This chain uses TRBV27 with TRBJ1-1, with 8 bases matching TRBD1. V was pared by 5 bases and J by 1 base, with 3 bases of the junction left unmatched. The germline V gene encodes CDR1 MNHEY and CDR2 SMNVEV (reference sequence). The CDR3 consists of 14 residues. In DNA, the CDR3 is TGTGCCAGCAGTCTCGGGACAGGGAACACTGAAGCTTTCTTT. It encodes CASSLGTGNTEAFF.

The V call is TRBV6-5, the J call TRBJ2-2; a weak D match, TRBD1 (6 bases). The germline V gene encodes CDR1 MNHEY and CDR2 SVGAGI. V was shortened by 2 bases and J by 2 bases, with 9 bases between the two germline ends. This CDR3 contains 15 residues. In DNA form, the CDR3 reads TGTGCCAGCAGTTACCGGGACACAAACACCGGGGAGCTGTTTTTT. Its protein product is CASSYRDTNTGELFF.

This clone was found once. The V call is TRBV2, the J call TRBJ1-1, with a weak D call TRBD1 (5 bases). The CDR3 has 12 residues. Trimming shortened V by 6 bases and J by 5 bases, and 10 bases separated the two germline ends. Germline V CDR1 and CDR2: SNHLY, FYNNEI. In DNA, the CDR3 is TGTGCCAGCAGCTGGGGCCGGACTGAAGCTTTCTTT. It specifies CASSWGRTEAFF. Together with reference TRBV2 and TRBJ1-1, the CDR3 gives the full variable domain: EPEVTQTPSHQVTQMGQEVILRCVPISNHLYFYWYRQILGQKVEFLVSFYNNEISEKSEIFDDQFSVERPDGSNFTLKIRSTKLEDSAMYFCASSWGRTEAFFGQGTRLTVV.